The rows below give T cell receptor beta chains drawn from one sample of a study of blood T cell repertoires in COVID-19. Data came from immunoSEQ multiplex PCR; TCRdb stores just in-frame clones and leaves some out. The sample lists roughly 400,000 clones; around 87% were seen once. Sample: PBMCs or T cells enriched from blood (not recorded which). The source is a man aged 25-45 years who had recovered from COVID-19. Each CDR3 is given with its conserved first and last residue. A D gene is named only where the DNA matches it firmly. The size entry is marked missing in some rows and otherwise reads once, few, many or a size class.

clone size	V gene	D gene	J gene	CDR3 DNA	CDR3 protein
few	TRBV18	TRBD1	TRBJ2-1	TGTGCCAGCTCACCACTGGCAGGGGGTTACAATGAGCAGTTCTTC	CASSPLAGGYNEQFF
NA	TRBV28	TRBD2	TRBJ2-3	TGTGCCAGCAGCCTTAGCGGGAGTAAAGATACGCAGTATTTT	CASSLSGSKDTQYF
NA	TRBV27	NA	TRBJ1-2	TGTGCCAGCAGTTTACTGGGCAGGGCAGCTCAGGGCTACACCTTC	CASSLLGRAAQGYTF
NA	TRBV28	TRBD1	TRBJ1-5	TGTGCCAGCAGGACCGGACAGGGGCCCTCCTACAATCAGCCCCAGCATTTT	CASRTGQGPSYNQPQHF
NA	TRBV18	TRBD2	TRBJ2-1	TGTGCCAGCTCACCAAACTCGGCTAGCGGGAATCCCAATGAGCAGTTCTTC	CASSPNSASGNPNEQFF
NA	TRBV5-4	NA	TRBJ2-2	TGTGCCAGCAGCGTGGACAGGAACACCGGGGAGCTGTTTTTT	CASSVDRNTGELFF
NA	TRBV19	NA	TRBJ1-1	TGTGCCAGTAGAGAGGGCACTGAAGCTTTCTTT	CASREGTEAFF
NA	TRBV2	NA	TRBJ1-1	TGTGCCAGCAGTGCGTCGGGGTACACTGAAGCTTTCTTT	CASSASGYTEAFF
NA	TRBV7-9	NA	TRBJ2-3	TGTGCCAGCAGCTCCGAGGGAAGGATCGTTACAGATACGCAGTATTTT	CASSSEGRIVTDTQYF
NA	TRBV5-1	TRBD1	TRBJ2-1	TGCGCCAGCAGCTTGGCCGGGACAGGGGGATCAAATGAGCAGTTCTTC	CASSLAGTGGSNEQFF
NA	TRBV27	NA	TRBJ1-1	TGTGCCAGCAGTCCCACCCCCGTGGCCTTGAACACTGAAGCTTTCTTT	CASSPTPVALNTEAFF
once	TRBV20-1	NA	TRBJ1-6	TGCAGTGCTAGTTACAGGGAAGGATCACCCCTCCACTTT	CSASYREGSPLHF
NA	TRBV28	TRBD1	TRBJ2-3	TGTGCCAGCAGGACAGGGGGCACAGATACGCAGTATTTT	CASRTGGTDTQYF
NA	TRBV28	TRBD1	TRBJ1-2	TGTGCCAGCAGTTCCACAGGGGGCGGTGGCTACACCTTC	CASSSTGGGGYTF
NA	TRBV9	NA	TRBJ1-1	TGTGCCAGCAGCGCAGGACAGCGGAACACTGAAGCTTTCTTT	CASSAGQRNTEAFF
NA	TRBV24-1	TRBD1	TRBJ1-2	TGTGCCACCAGTGATTCAACCTCACCGGGACAGGGGGGCGCCTACTATGGCTACACCTTC	CATSDSTSPGQGGAYYGYTF
once	TRBV11-2	TRBD1	TRBJ1-1	TGTGCCAGCAGCATCCGGACAGGGGAAACTGAAGCTTTCTTT	CASSIRTGETEAFF
NA	TRBV19	TRBD2	TRBJ2-1	TGTGCCAGTAGTACCTTGGGACTAGCGGGAGGTCGGCGAGAGCAGTTCTTC	CASSTLGLAGGRREQFF
NA	TRBV28	TRBD1	TRBJ1-5	TGTGCCAGCACCCCAGGGGGCCCCCCTCAGCCCCAGCATTTT	CASTPGGPPQPQHF
NA	TRBV3-1/TRBV3-2	TRBD1	TRBJ1-1	TGTGCCAGCAGCCGGGGACAGGTGAACACTGAAGCTTTCTTT	CASSRGQVNTEAFF
NA	TRBV4-1	TRBD2	TRBJ2-2	TGCGCCAGCAGCAAGACTAGCGGGAGAGGAACCGGGGAGCTGTTTTTT	CASSKTSGRGTGELFF
NA	TRBV5-4	NA	TRBJ1-2	TGTGCCAGCAGCTTGGAGTGGTCCGGGGACTATGGCTACACCTTC	CASSLEWSGDYGYTF
NA	TRBV12-5	NA	TRBJ2-2	TGTGCTAGTGGTTACGGGGGGCGCGCCGGGGAGCTGTTTTTT	CASGYGGRAGELFF
NA	TRBV28	TRBD1	TRBJ2-3	TGTGCCAGCAAGGGGGCGGCAGCTTTTACGCAGTATTTT	CASKGAAAFTQYF
NA	TRBV3-1/TRBV3-2	NA	TRBJ1-1	TGTGCCAGCAGCGCCGGGACACAGAACACTGAAGCTTTCTTT	CASSAGTQNTEAFF
few	TRBV6-5	NA	TRBJ1-2	TGTGCCAGCAGTTACTCTGGCGGAGCAAACTATGGCTACACCTTC	CASSYSGGANYGYTF
NA	TRBV27	NA	TRBJ1-6	TGTGCCAGCAGCCCACCCCGCCAGGCCTATAATTCACCCCTCCACTTT	CASSPPRQAYNSPLHF
NA	TRBV5-1	NA	TRBJ2-1	TGCGCCAGCAGATCGGGGGGCCAGCGAAGAAATGAGCAGTTCTTC	CASRSGGQRRNEQFF
NA	TRBV7-2	NA	TRBJ1-5	TGTGCCAGCAGCTTAGGGTTGGGGAGTCAGCCCCAGCATTTT	CASSLGLGSQPQHF
NA	TRBV5-5	TRBD2	TRBJ2-5	TGTGCCAGCAGCCCCCGCGGGGGAGGAGAGACCCAGTACTTC	CASSPRGGGETQYF
NA	TRBV24-1	TRBD2	TRBJ2-7	TGTGCCACGGGGACTAGCGGGAGTTACGAGCAGTACTTC	CATGTSGSYEQYF
once	TRBV7-2	TRBD1	TRBJ2-3	TGTGCCAGCACCTTAAGCCACAGGGGGTGGGATACGCAGTATTTT	CASTLSHRGWDTQYF
NA	TRBV20-1	NA	TRBJ2-6	TGCAGTGCTAGTCAGGGCCCTGGGGCCAACGTCCTGACTTTC	CSASQGPGANVLTF
NA	TRBV28	NA	TRBJ2-1	TGTGCCAGCAGTGTAGCGGAGCTGGACAATGAGCAGTTCTTC	CASSVAELDNEQFF
NA	TRBV7-3	TRBD1	TRBJ2-7	TGTGCCAGCAGCCCCGGGACAGGGACCTACGAGCAGTACTTC	CASSPGTGTYEQYF
once	TRBV13	NA	TRBJ2-3	TGTGCCAGCAGCCTGATAGCTAGCACAGATACGCAGTATTTT	CASSLIASTDTQYF
NA	TRBV10-3	TRBD1	TRBJ1-1	TGTGCCATCAGTGGTGGGGACAGGGGTGAAGCTTTCTTT	CAISGGDRGEAFF
NA	TRBV25-1	TRBD2	TRBJ2-5	TGTGCCAGCACCCTAGCGGGAGAGACCCAGTACTTC	CASTLAGETQYF
NA	TRBV5-4	NA	TRBJ1-4	TGTGCCAGCAGCAAACGGGACATCTCTAATGAAAAACTGTTTTTT	CASSKRDISNEKLFF
once	TRBV12-3/TRBV12-4	TRBD1	TRBJ2-5	TGTGCCAGCAGTTTCCGGGACAGAGAGACCCAGTACTTC	CASSFRDRETQYF
NA	TRBV21-1	NA	TRBJ1-5	TGTGCCAGCTCCAAGGTACAGGAGAATCAGCCCCAGCATTTT	CASSKVQENQPQHF
NA	TRBV10-2	TRBD1	TRBJ1-4	TGCGCCAGCAGTGAACAGGGGGCGCGCACTGGAAAACTGTTTTTT	CASSEQGARTGKLFF
once	TRBV11-2	NA	TRBJ1-6	TGTGCCAGCAGCTTAGTAGTGGTGGATTCACCCCTCCACTTT	CASSLVVVDSPLHF
once	TRBV7-9	TRBD1	TRBJ1-2	TGTGCCAGCAGCTCCGGGACAGGGGCAAACTATGGCTACACCTTC	CASSSGTGANYGYTF
NA	TRBV29-1	TRBD2	TRBJ2-7	TGCAGCGTTGGCTCGGGACTAGGGGCCTACGAGCAGTACTTC	CSVGSGLGAYEQYF
NA	TRBV19	TRBD1	TRBJ2-7	TGTGCCAGTAGTTTCCGGGACAGAAGCTACGGGCAGTACTTC	CASSFRDRSYGQYF